Below are 20 T cell receptor beta chains sequenced from a single sample in a study of STAT5B mutations in CD4+ large granular lymphocyte leukemia. Sequencing was performed with immunoSEQ multiplex PCR; in TCRdb, only in-frame clones are kept and a portion is missing. This table has around 24,000 clones, 74% appearing once. Sequencing was performed on CD4+ T cells from blood buffy coats. The receptors shown here come from a human donor in good health.

The V and J genes are TRBV9 and TRBJ2-2, with D perhaps TRBD1 or TRBD2 (6 bases each). CDR1 is SGDLS and CDR2 is YYNGEE in the germline V gene. CDR3 length equals 17 residues. V was cut by 0 bases and J by 4 bases, with 16 bases left in between. The CDR3 sequence is CASSVDLRGEVTGELFF. The CDR3 DNA follows: TGTGCCAGCAGCGTAGATCTTAGGGGGGAAGTCACCGGGGAGCTGTTTTTT.

The chain joins TRBV5-6 to TRBJ1-3; D is unclear. V lost 4 bases and J 0 bases, leaving 11 bases between the germline ends. CDR3 size: 15 residues. CDR1 and CDR2 from the germline V gene are SGHDT and YYEEEE. The CDR3, as DNA: TGTGCCAGCAGCGCCGGTCCTCGCTCTGGAAACACCATATATTTT. It is translated as CASSAGPRSGNTIYF. The full variable domain, with the rest looked up from reference TRBV5-6 and TRBJ1-3, is DAGVTQSPTHLIKTRGQQVTLRCSPKSGHDTVSWYQQALGQGPQFIFQYYEEEERQRGNFPDRFSGHQFPNYSSELNVNALLLGDSALYLCASSAGPRSGNTIYFGEGSWLTVV.

This clone has just a few counts. The genes are TRBV11-2 and TRBJ2-1, with 9 bases fitting TRBD2. This CDR3 is built from 17 residues. Germline trimming cut 1 base from V and 4 bases from J; bases unmatched to any gene: 8. CDR1 SGHAT and CDR2 FQNNGV come from the germline V gene. CDR3 protein: CASSLVLFSGGYNEQFF. The DNA for the CDR3 is TGTGCCAGCAGCTTAGTTTTGTTTAGCGGGGGTTACAATGAGCAGTTCTTC.

This chain joins TRBV28 and TRBJ1-3, with D tentatively TRBD1 (5 bases). Germline V gene sequence: CDR1 MDHEN, CDR2 SYDVKM. The CDR3 has 17 residues. V lost 5 bases and J 0 bases, leaving 17 bases between the germline ends. CDR3 residues: CASSLYLLGTSGNTIYF. Written as DNA, the CDR3 is TGTGCCAGCAGTCTCTATTTGCTTGGGACCTCTGGAAACACCATATATTTT.

The V gene is TRBV9, the J gene TRBJ2-1, with D tentatively TRBD2 (7 bases). Germline loops: CDR1 SGDLS, CDR2 YYNGEE. Trimming took 1 base from V and 5 from J, leaving 19 bases between them. This CDR3 has 17 amino acids. The CDR3 region is CASSVSGGRNFDNEQFF. As DNA, the CDR3 is TGTGCCAGCAGCGTATCGGGGGGCCGGAATTTTGACAATGAGCAGTTCTTC.

This chain links TRBV18 with TRBJ1-5; TRBD1 might be the D (5 bases). The V and J ends lost 7 bases and 0 bases respectively, with 7 bases between them. Germline V gene data show CDR1 as KGHSH and CDR2 as LQKENI. This CDR3 spans 13 amino acids. CDR3 bases: TGTGCCAGCTTCCAGGGTAGCAATCAGCCCCAGCATTTT. Translation gives CASFQGSNQPQHF. Full variable domain (outside the CDR3, taken from reference TRBV18 and TRBJ1-5): NAGVMQNPRHLVRRRGQEARLRCSPMKGHSHVYWYRQLPEEGLKFMVYLQKENIIDESGMPKERFSAEFPKEGPSILRIQQVVRGDSAAYFCASFQGSNQPQHFGDGTRLSIL.

The chain's CDR3 is CASSPLAGGLGAKNIQYF. The CDR3 bases are TGCGCCAGCAGCCCGCTAGCGGGGGGGTTGGGAGCCAAAAACATTCAGTACTTC. V and J are TRBV4-1 and TRBJ2-4; TRBD2 aligns across 12 bases. V dropped 4 bases and J dropped 0; count of bases not matched to a gene: 7. Per germline, CDR1 MGHRA and CDR2 YSYEKL. This CDR3 is 18 amino acids long.

J is TRBJ2-1 and V is TRBV9; possibly TRBD1 or TRBD2 for D (7 bases each). The CDR3 sequence is 16 residues long. Germline V gives CDR1 SGDLS, CDR2 YYNGEE. V was clipped by 0 bases and J by 2 bases, with 12 bases between them. CDR3 DNA: TGTGCCAGCAGCGTAGTCCAGGGGGGGACCTACAATGAGCAGTTCTTC. It translates to CASSVVQGGTYNEQFF.

The chain couples TRBV5-4 to TRBJ2-3; 11 nucleotides match TRBD1. The CDR3 has 16 residues. CDR1 and CDR2 from the germline V gene are SGHNT and YYREEE (reference sequence). The trim removed 3 bases at V and 1 base at J, leaving 4 bases unmatched. CDR3 residues: CASSSPGQGGTDTQYF. The CDR3 DNA reads as TGTGCCAGCAGCTCACCGGGACAGGGGGGCACAGATACGCAGTATTTT.

Here the CDR3 DNA reads TGTGCCAGCAGCTTCCCTCAGGGGCCGGGTGAAAAACTGTTTTTT. As protein: CASSFPQGPGEKLFF. The chain couples TRBV7-9 to TRBJ1-4, with D possibly TRBD1 on 6 matching bases. The V end lost 3 bases, the J end lost 7 bases, and 15 bases lay between the germline ends. The CDR3 totals 15 residues. Per germline, CDR1 SEHNR and CDR2 FQNEAQ (reference sequence).

The chain links TRBV2 to TRBJ2-7; D gene unclear. CDR1 SNHLY and CDR2 FYNNEI come from the germline V gene. The CDR3 has 12 amino acids. Trimming shortened V by 4 bases and J by 7 bases, and 11 bases separated the two germline ends. CDR3 nucleotides: TGTGCCAGCAGTGCGACCGATAGGGAGCAGTACTTC. It yields the protein CASSATDREQYF. Full variable domain (rest looked up from reference TRBV2 and TRBJ2-7): EPEVTQTPSHQVTQMGQEVILRCVPISNHLYFYWYRQILGQKVEFLVSFYNNEISEKSEIFDDQFSVERPDGSNFTLKIRSTKLEDSAMYFCASSATDREQYFGPGTRLTVT.

This chain uses TRBV7-2 with TRBJ2-2; D uncertain. CDR1 is SGHTA and CDR2 is FQGNSA in the germline V gene. Trimming took off 7 bases at V and 4 bases at J, with 7 bases between the two ends. The CDR3 consists of 12 residues. The CDR3: CASTPPTGELFF. The CDR3 DNA reads as TGTGCCAGCACCCCGCCCACCGGGGAGCTGTTTTTT.

This clone was detected only once. The chain combines TRBV13 with TRBJ2-1; the match to TRBD2 covers 10 bases. V was clipped by 4 bases and J by 8 bases; unmatched bases: 8. Looked up from germline, CDR1 is PRHDT and CDR2 is FYEKMQ (reference sequence). The CDR3 covers 15 residues. The CDR3 nucleotides are TGTGCCAGCAGCTGGGTTTTAGCGGGGGGCTATGAGCAGTTCTTC. It specifies CASSWVLAGGYEQFF.

The table lists this clone with a few counts. V and J are TRBV7-6 and TRBJ1-4; D is ambiguous. V was pared by 4 bases and J by 0 bases, with 9 bases between. Germline V gene data show CDR1 as SGHVS and CDR2 as FNYEAQ. The CDR3 length is 15 residues. The CDR3 DNA sequence: TGTGCCAGCAGCTCCTTATCTTCAACTAATGAAAAACTGTTTTTT. This gives the protein CASSSLSSTNEKLFF.

The chain joins TRBV27 to TRBJ2-1, with D unclear. Per the germline V gene, CDR1 is MNHEY and CDR2 is SMNVEV (reference sequence). The CDR3 contains 15 residues. The V end lost 7 bases, the J end lost 2 bases, and 15 bases lay between the germline ends. The CDR3: CASKRSRVTYNEQFF. DNA for the CDR3: TGTGCCAGCAAAAGGTCCCGGGTAACCTACAATGAGCAGTTCTTC.

The chain combines TRBV7-8 with TRBJ2-6; no clear D. The CDR3 contains 14 residues. V was shortened by 7 bases and J by 4 bases, with 11 bases between the two germline ends. Germline CDR1 and CDR2: SGHVS and FQNEAQ. CDR3 nucleotide sequence: TGTGCCAGCAATCACCCGACAGGGGCCAACGTCCTGACTTTC. Its translation: CASNHPTGANVLTF.

This chain connects TRBV4-3 to TRBJ2-3; no definite D call. Trimming left V 1 base short and J 1 base short, with 6 bases between. The CDR3 spans 14 residues. Looked up from germline, CDR1 is LGHNA and CDR2 is YSLEER. CDR3 nucleotide sequence: TGCGCCAGCAGCCAAGGTGGCGGCACAGATACGCAGTATTTT. Its translation: CASSQGGGTDTQYF.

In regard to this clone: Sequence at one end of the junction differs from germline and may be a read error. This chain links TRBV23-1 with TRBJ1-6; D is undetermined. TRBV23-1 is annotated as an ORF whose role is uncertain. The length of the CDR3 is 18 residues. The CDR3, as DNA: TGCGCCAGCAGTGAATCCATGGACTCCTCGGAGGCTAATTCACCCCTCCACTTT. It codes for CASSESMDSSEANSPLHF.

V is TRBV5-1 and J is TRBJ1-1, with 9 positions matching TRBD1. CDR1 is SGHRS and CDR2 is YFSETQ in the germline V gene. The CDR3 extends over 15 amino acids. With V trimmed by 6 bases and J by 0 bases, 6 bases remained unmatched. The CDR3 sequence: CASNRQGGMNTEAFF. The CDR3 DNA reads TGCGCCAGCAACCGACAGGGGGGAATGAACACTGAAGCTTTCTTT. Full variable domain (missing parts from reference TRBV5-1 and TRBJ1-1): KAGVTQTPRYLIKTRGQQVTLSCSPISGHRSVSWYQQTPGQGLQFLFEYFSETQRNKGNFPGRFSGRQFSNSRSEMNVSTLELGDSALYLCASNRQGGMNTEAFFGQGTRLTVV.

The chain links TRBV14 to TRBJ1-1; D remains ambiguous. Germline V CDR1 and CDR2: SGHDN, FVKESK. Trimming shortened V by 0 bases and J by 1 base, and 6 bases separated the two germline ends. The CDR3 has 14 amino acids. CDR3 loop: CASSQEYRNTEAFF. The CDR3 nucleotides are TGTGCCAGCAGCCAAGAGTATCGGAACACTGAAGCTTTCTTT.